What follows are 5 T cell receptor beta chains derived from one specimen sequenced in a study of T cells in Graves' hyperthyroidism and ophthalmopathy. The investigators amplified TCR beta CDR3 regions from RNA transcripts. The primer set for the first-round RT-PCR of the TCR CDR3 was HTBI. TCRdb analysed the multiplex PCR reads with MiXCR anew, one entry per CDR3 protein. The sample holds 750,000 to 900,000 distinct CDR3 sequences, roughly 40% seen once. Sequencing was performed on blood. The receptors derive from a man aged 18 to 29 with Graves' hyperthyroidism.

With respect to this clonotype: At one end, the junction sequence differs from germline, possibly due to a read error. This chain connects TRBV19 to TRBJ2-7; tentative D call: TRBD2 (5 bases). The CDR3 loop spans 13 amino acids. The germline V gene encodes CDR1 LNHDA and CDR2 SQIVND (reference sequence). CDR3 coding DNA: TGTTCCAGTAGTGAAGCAGAGGGTCCCGAGCAGTACTTC. Its protein is CSSSEAEGPEQYF.

V and J are TRBV6-1 and TRBJ1-2; D is unclear. CDR3 length: 14 residues. Trimming stripped 1 base from V and 12 bases from J, with 18 bases between. Per the germline V gene, CDR1 is MNHNS and CDR2 is SASEGT. CDR3 bases: TGTGCCAGCAGTGAAGTGGAGCCGAGCTCTGGAAACACCTTC. It encodes CASSEVEPSSGNTF.

The CDR3 sequence: CASSQVGAQSPLHF. CDR3 sequence (DNA): TGTGCCAGCAGCCAAGTAGGGGCTCAGTCACCCCTCCACTTT. This chain uses TRBV14 with TRBJ1-6; tentative D call: TRBD1 (5 bases). Per germline, CDR1 SGHDN and CDR2 FVKESK. The CDR3 is 14 amino acids. V lost 1 base and J 10 bases, leaving 11 bases between the germline ends.

A remark on this clonotype: The conserved phenylalanine or tryptophan is not found at the CDR3 terminus, so this likely reflects a read error. The V and J genes are TRBV7-9 and TRBJ2-5, with D perhaps matching TRBD1 (6 bases). Germline V gene sequence: CDR1 SEHNR, CDR2 FQNEAQ (reference sequence). V was cut by 3 bases and J by 1 base, with 9 bases left in between. The CDR3 consists of 14 residues. For the CDR3, the DNA is TGTGCCAGCAGCTTTGGACAGCCCCAAGAGACCCAGTACCTC. Translation gives CASSFGQPQETQYL.

This sequence joins TRBV2 and TRBJ1-1; D is unclear. Trimming left V 5 bases short and J 4 bases short, with 11 bases between. Looked up from germline, CDR1 is SNHLY and CDR2 is FYNNEI. The CDR3 loop spans 13 amino acids. This CDR3 reads CASSYNPITEAFF. CDR3 in DNA: TGTGCCAGCAGTTACAACCCTATCACTGAAGCTTTCTTT.